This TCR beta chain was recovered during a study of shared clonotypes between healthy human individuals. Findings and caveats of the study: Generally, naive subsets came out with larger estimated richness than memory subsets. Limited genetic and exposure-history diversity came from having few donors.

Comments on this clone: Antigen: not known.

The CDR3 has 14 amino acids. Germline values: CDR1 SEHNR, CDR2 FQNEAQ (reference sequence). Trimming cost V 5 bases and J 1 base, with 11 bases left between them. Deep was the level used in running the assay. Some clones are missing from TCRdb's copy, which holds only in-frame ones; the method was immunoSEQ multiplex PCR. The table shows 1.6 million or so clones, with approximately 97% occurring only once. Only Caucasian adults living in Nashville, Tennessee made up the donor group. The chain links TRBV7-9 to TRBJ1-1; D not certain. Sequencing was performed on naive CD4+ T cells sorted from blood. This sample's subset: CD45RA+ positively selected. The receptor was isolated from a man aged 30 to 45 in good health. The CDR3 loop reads CASSRATQNTEAFF. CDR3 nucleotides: TGTGCCAGCAGCAGAGCAACGCAGAACACTGAAGCTTTCTTT.